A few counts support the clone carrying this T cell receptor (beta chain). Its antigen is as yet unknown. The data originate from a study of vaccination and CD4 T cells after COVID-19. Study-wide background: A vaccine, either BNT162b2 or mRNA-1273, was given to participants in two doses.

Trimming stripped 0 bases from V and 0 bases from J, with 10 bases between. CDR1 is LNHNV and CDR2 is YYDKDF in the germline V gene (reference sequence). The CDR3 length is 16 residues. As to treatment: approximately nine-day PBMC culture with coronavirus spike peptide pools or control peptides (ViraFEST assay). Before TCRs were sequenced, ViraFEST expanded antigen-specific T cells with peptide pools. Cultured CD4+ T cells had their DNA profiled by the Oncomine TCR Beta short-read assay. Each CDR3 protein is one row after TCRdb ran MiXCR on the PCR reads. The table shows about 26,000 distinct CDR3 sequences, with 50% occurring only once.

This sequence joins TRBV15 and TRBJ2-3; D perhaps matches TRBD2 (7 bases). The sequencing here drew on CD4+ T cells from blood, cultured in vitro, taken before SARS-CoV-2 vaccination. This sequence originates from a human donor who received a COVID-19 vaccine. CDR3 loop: CATSRDGRGSTDTQYF. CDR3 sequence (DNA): TGTGCCACCAGCAGAGATGGGAGGGGGAGCACAGATACGCAGTATTTT.